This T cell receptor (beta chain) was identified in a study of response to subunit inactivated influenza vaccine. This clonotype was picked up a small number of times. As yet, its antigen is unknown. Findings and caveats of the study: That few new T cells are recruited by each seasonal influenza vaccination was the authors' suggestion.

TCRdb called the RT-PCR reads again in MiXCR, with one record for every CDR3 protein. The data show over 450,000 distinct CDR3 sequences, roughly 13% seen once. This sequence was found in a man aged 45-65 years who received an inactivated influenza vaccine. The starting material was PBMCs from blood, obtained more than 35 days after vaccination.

The CDR3 sequence: CASSSQLGTSGDTQYF. The CDR3 nucleotides read TGCGCCAGCAGCTCCCAGCTAGGGACTAGTGGTGATACGCAGTATTTT. The chain uses TRBV5-1 and TRBJ2-3; 8 bases are shared with TRBD2. Germline assignment: CDR1 SGHRS and CDR2 YFSETQ. The V gene end was trimmed by 3 bases and the J gene end by 6 bases; junction bases not matched to a gene: 12. The CDR3 contains 16 residues.